Below are 19 T cell receptor beta chains sequenced from a single sample in a study of blood T cell repertoires in COVID-19. TCRdb keeps only in-frame clones here, not all; method: immunoSEQ multiplex PCR. Counted here are approximately 230,000 clones, roughly 88% occurring once; the ten biggest clones make up over 2%. Sequenced input: peripheral blood. These receptors were collected from a young man who had recovered from COVID-19.

This chain links TRBV21-1 with TRBJ1-3; the D call TRBD1 from the table was never checked on the DNA. TRBV21-1 is assigned pseudogene status. The length of the CDR3 is 19 residues. The CDR3: CASKVRGGDRGPSRNTIYF. CDR3 coding DNA: TGTGCCAGCAAGGTCAGGGGAGGAGACAGGGGGCCTTCGAGAAACACCATATATTTT.

The CDR3 DNA follows: TGTGCCAGCAGTCATGACAGGGGGTGGTATGGCTACACCTTC. Translation gives CASSHDRGWYGYTF. This chain links TRBV5-4 with TRBJ1-2; 9 nucleotides agree with TRBD1. After removal of 5 bases from V and 5 bases from J, the junction contained 7 bases not matched to a gene. The CDR3 consists of 14 residues. Per germline, CDR1 SGHNT and CDR2 YYREEE (reference sequence).

The rearrangement uses TRBV11-2 and TRBJ1-4, with a weak D call TRBD1 (6 bases). The V gene lost 3 bases and the J gene lost 6 bases, with 11 bases spanning the gap. The germline V gene has CDR1 SGHAT and CDR2 FQNNGV. The CDR3 contains 14 residues. The chain's CDR3 is CASSLDSPDEKLFF. The CDR3, as DNA: TGTGCCAGCAGCTTGGACAGCCCGGATGAAAAACTGTTTTTT.

The gene calls are TRBV7-7 and TRBJ1-4, with 8 bases fitting TRBD1. Germline V CDR1 and CDR2: SSHAT, FNYEAQ (reference sequence). V lost 5 bases and J lost 7; bases outside the gene matches: 6. The CDR3 loop spans 14 amino acids. CDR3 bases: TGTGCCAGCAGCGCGGGACAGGACCGTGAAAAACTGTTTTTT. It is translated as CASSAGQDREKLFF.

The rearrangement uses TRBV28 and TRBJ1-2, with TRBD1 matching 7 bases. The V and J ends lost 5 bases and 4 bases, in that order; junction bases with no gene match: 10. Germline V gene data show CDR1 as MDHEN and CDR2 as SYDVKM. This CDR3 is built from 15 residues. CDR3 amino acids: CASSLRQGRTYGYTF. CDR3 in DNA: TGTGCCAGCAGTCTCCGACAGGGCCGAACCTATGGCTACACCTTC.

This chain links TRBV3-1 (or the pseudogene TRBV3-2) with TRBJ1-1; D gene uncertain. From germline, CDR1 is LGHDT and CDR2 YNNKEL (reference sequence). V dropped 4 bases and J dropped 0 bases, with 9 bases sitting between them. The CDR3 is 14 amino acids. CDR3 DNA: TGTGCCAGCAGCCTTAACGCGCTGAACACTGAAGCTTTCTTT. Translated: CASSLNALNTEAFF.

This rearrangement joins TRBV6-6 to TRBJ1-2; 7 bases are a match to TRBD1. Germline-derived CDR1 and CDR2 are MNHNY and SVGAGI (reference sequence). V shed 0 bases, J shed 8 bases, and the junction held 6 bases outside the gene matches. This CDR3 spans 14 amino acids. CDR3 sequence: CASSYSEGAGGYTF. Written as DNA, the CDR3 is TGTGCCAGCAGTTACTCCGAGGGGGCAGGCGGCTACACCTTC.

The chain carries TRBV5-4 and TRBJ2-7, with D possibly matching TRBD1 (6 bases). The germline V gene has CDR1 SGHNT and CDR2 YYREEE (reference sequence). V gave up 2 bases and J gave up 0 bases, with 9 bases separating them. CDR3 size: 14 residues. The CDR3 spells CASSFQGGSYEQYF. For the CDR3, the DNA is TGTGCCAGCAGCTTCCAAGGGGGCTCCTACGAGCAGTACTTC.

V and J are TRBV7-9 and TRBJ2-7; 7 nucleotides agree with TRBD1. The V segment lost 5 bases and the J segment 1 base; nucleotides outside the gene matches: 14. The CDR3 runs 17 residues. The germline CDR1 and CDR2 sequences are SEHNR and FQNEAQ (reference sequence). The CDR3 is CASSPAFDRDLSYEQYF. In DNA form, the CDR3 reads TGTGCCAGCAGCCCCGCCTTCGACAGGGACCTTTCCTACGAGCAGTACTTC.

V and J are TRBV10-3 and TRBJ1-1, with a possible D match to TRBD1 (6 bases). V was pared by 2 bases and J by 1 base, with 8 bases between. Germline CDR1 reads ENHRY; CDR2 reads SYGVKD. This CDR3 comprises 14 residues. The CDR3 here is CAISEPTGNTEAFF. The CDR3, as DNA: TGTGCCATCAGTGAGCCGACAGGGAACACTGAAGCTTTCTTT.

The chain joins TRBV4-2 to TRBJ2-3; 9 bases agree with TRBD2. The CDR3 contains 17 residues. Trimming cost V 1 base and J 2 bases; bases outside gene matches: 7. The germline V gene has CDR1 LGHNA and CDR2 YNFKEQ. The chain's CDR3 is CASSQGLAGRNTDTQYF. DNA of the CDR3: TGTGCCAGCAGCCAAGGGCTAGCGGGACGAAACACAGATACGCAGTATTTT.

This chain connects TRBV2 to TRBJ1-5; D not resolved. Germline CDR1 reads SNHLY; CDR2 reads FYNNEI. The CDR3 covers 14 residues. V shed 5 bases and J shed 2 bases, with 10 bases lying between them. The CDR3 sequence is CASSILTGNQPQHF. As DNA, the CDR3 is TGTGCCAGCAGTATATTAACAGGCAATCAGCCCCAGCATTTT.

The chain combines TRBV19 with TRBJ1-1, with D possibly being TRBD1 (6 bases). The CDR3 length is 15 residues. The germline V gene encodes CDR1 LNHDA and CDR2 SQIVND (reference sequence). V gave up 8 bases and J gave up 3 bases, with 19 bases separating them. The CDR3 loop is CASVGASSGDTEAFF. Written as DNA, the CDR3 is TGTGCCAGTGTTGGAGCCTCCTCAGGGGACACTGAAGCTTTCTTT.

The rearrangement links TRBV5-1 to TRBJ1-1, with 10 positions matching TRBD1. J gave up 7 bases and V 4 bases, and 1 base lay outside the gene matches. This CDR3 contains 12 residues. CDR1 SGHRS and CDR2 YFSETQ come from the germline V gene. For the CDR3, the DNA is TGCGCCAGCAGCCGGGACAGGGGTGAAGCTTTCTTT. It translates to CASSRDRGEAFF.

The genes are TRBV6-4 and TRBJ2-7; TRBD2 aligns across 11 bases. The germline V gene has CDR1 MRHNA and CDR2 SNTAGT. This CDR3 contains 15 residues. With V trimmed by 6 bases and J by 2 bases, 6 bases remained unmatched. CDR3 bases: TGTGCCAGCAGCGAGGGGACTAGCGGAACCTACGAGCAGTACTTC. This gives the protein CASSEGTSGTYEQYF.

This clone was seen a handful of times. This rearrangement joins TRBV5-1 to TRBJ2-2, with D unresolved. This CDR3 contains 12 residues. Germline CDR1 is SGHRS and CDR2 is YFSETQ. Trimming took 3 bases from V and 3 from J, leaving 3 bases between them. In nucleotides, the CDR3 is TGCGCCAGCAGCTCCTACACCGGGGAGCTGTTTTTT. It yields the protein CASSSYTGELFF.

The gene calls are TRBV28 and TRBJ1-2, with D unclear. Germline CDR1 is MDHEN and CDR2 is SYDVKM. The CDR3 length is 13 residues. Trimming shortened V by 2 bases and J by 4 bases, and 8 bases separated the two germline ends. The CDR3 DNA reads as TGTGCCAGCAGTTTACTAGTAGGCTATGGCTACACCTTC. It encodes CASSLLVGYGYTF.

This sequence joins TRBV7-9 and TRBJ1-1; 7 bases match TRBD1. Trimming removed 5 bases from V and 0 bases from J; junction bases left unmatched: 12. This CDR3 spans 17 amino acids. Germline CDR1 and CDR2: SEHNR and FQNEAQ (reference sequence). The CDR3 protein is CASSGFNRDSVNTEAFF. DNA of the CDR3: TGTGCCAGCAGCGGGTTTAACCGGGACAGTGTGAACACTGAAGCTTTCTTT.

The gene calls are TRBV6-5 and TRBJ1-1; 11 bases align to TRBD1. The CDR3 runs 15 residues. Per germline, CDR1 MNHEY and CDR2 SVGAGI. The trim removed 5 bases at V and 5 bases at J, leaving 7 bases unmatched. The CDR3 loop reads CASSNPGQGETEAFF. CDR3 nucleotides: TGTGCCAGCAGTAACCCGGGACAGGGGGAGACTGAAGCTTTCTTT.